These 20 T cell receptor beta chains share one sample of origin, sequenced in a study of blood T cells in healthy people across ages. The second PCR ran roughly 6 to 11 cycles with a sample-barcoded 5' primer and J-beta primers. From the 5' RACE reads, TCRdb called clonotypes with MiXCR, one entry per CDR3 protein. The sample contains 910,000 or so distinct CDR3 sequences, roughly 51% of which appear only once. What was sequenced was blood. Every receptor here comes from a woman aged 55-70 years in good health.

The chain is built from TRBV12-3 or TRBV12-4 and TRBJ2-1, with 11 bases identical to TRBD2. The CDR3 runs 15 residues. J lost 5 bases, V lost 6 bases, and 6 bases had no gene match. The CDR3 coding sequence is TGTGCCAGCAGGACCGGGACTAGCGGAAACAATGAGCAGTTCTTC. Amino acids: CASRTGTSGNNEQFF.

This clonotype has a handful of counts. This chain joins TRBV7-9 and TRBJ2-3, with D perhaps matching TRBD2 (5 bases). The CDR3 extends over 14 amino acids. Per germline, CDR1 SEHNR and CDR2 FQNEAQ (reference sequence). The V end was cut by 5 bases, the J end by 7 bases, with 16 bases between. DNA for the CDR3: TGTGCCAGCAGCCTACAGAGGCGGGCCCATACGCAGTATTTT. Encoded protein: CASSLQRRAHTQYF.

This sequence joins TRBV29-1 and TRBJ2-1; no definite D call. Germline V CDR1 and CDR2: SQVTM, ANQGSEA. V dropped 4 bases and J dropped 4 bases, with 17 bases sitting between them. CDR3 length equals 15 residues. CDR3 nucleotides: TGCAGCGTTGCCGGCGAGACCGTTTCTTACAATGAGCAGTTCTTC. Translation: CSVAGETVSYNEQFF.

This clonotype was observed a few times. The V call is TRBV24-1, the J call TRBJ2-5; 7 bases agree with TRBD2. CDR1 and CDR2 (germline): KGHDR, SFDVKD. The CDR3 loop spans 18 amino acids. Trimming at V came to 0 bases and at J to 0 bases, leaving 9 bases not matched to a gene. CDR3 residues: CATSDLGHSGPYQETQYF. The CDR3, as DNA: TGTGCCACCAGTGATTTGGGCCATAGCGGGCCGTACCAAGAGACCCAGTACTTC.

This chain links TRBV6-5 with TRBJ2-3; D is uncertain. This CDR3 comprises 14 residues. V lost 7 bases and J 0 bases, leaving 11 bases between the germline ends. In germline, CDR1 is MNHEY, CDR2 SVGAGI. In DNA, the CDR3 is TGTGCCAGCATGGTCGCGTCTAGCACAGATACGCAGTATTTT. Amino acid sequence: CASMVASSTDTQYF.

The CDR3 is CASSLRGQWDEQYF. For the CDR3, the DNA is TGTGCCAGCAGTCTAAGGGGCCAGTGGGACGAGCAGTACTTC. J is TRBJ2-7 and V is TRBV6-5; D possibly corresponds to TRBD1 (5 bases). This CDR3 region has 14 residues. Trimming cost V 5 bases and J 5 bases, with 16 bases left between them. The germline V gene encodes CDR1 MNHEY and CDR2 SVGAGI.

The chain combines TRBV28 with TRBJ2-5, with TRBD2 matching over 9 bases. The DNA end is a closer match to TRBJ2-7, so the J assignment may be wrong. The CDR3 is 14 residues long. Germline V gene lookup returns CDR1 MDHEN and CDR2 SYDVKM. CDR3 amino acids: CASSLAGWSYEQYF. Written as DNA, the CDR3 is TGTGCCAGCAGTCTAGCGGGATGGAGTTACGAGCAGTACTTC.

This chain joins TRBV20-1 and TRBJ2-1; 10 nucleotides align to TRBD2. The CDR3 sequence is 15 residues long. Trimming at V came to 2 bases and at J to 6 bases, leaving 7 bases not matched to a gene. The V gene's germline CDR1 is DFQATT and CDR2 SNEGSKA (reference sequence). This CDR3 reads CSARRSSGRGNEQFF. The CDR3 coding sequence is TGCAGTGCTAGAAGGTCTAGCGGGAGAGGCAATGAGCAGTTCTTC.

This rearrangement joins TRBV7-9 to TRBJ2-3; 8 nucleotides line up with TRBD2. V lost 10 bases, J lost 3 bases, and 21 bases stayed unmatched. Germline assignment: CDR1 SEHNR and CDR2 FQNEAQ (reference sequence). The CDR3 sequence is 18 residues long. The CDR3 loop is CATVSVRGLASGTDTQYF. Written as DNA, the CDR3 is TGTGCCACGGTGTCGGTCAGGGGCTTGGCTAGCGGGACAGATACGCAGTATTTT.

This clonotype was seen a handful of times. The chain carries TRBV7-2 and TRBJ2-1; 7 bases map to TRBD2. V lost 5 bases and J lost 13; bases outside the gene matches: 11. Germline loops: CDR1 SGHTA, CDR2 FQGNSA. The CDR3 extends over 13 amino acids. The CDR3 DNA sequence: TGTGCCAGCAGCCCTGGACTAGTGGGTTACCAGTTCTTC. Translated, it gives CASSPGLVGYQFF.

The J gene is TRBJ2-5, the V gene TRBV5-4; 10 positions agree with TRBD2. Trimming removed 0 bases from V and 2 bases from J; junction bases left unmatched: 4. CDR3 length: 16 amino acids. Germline CDR1 reads SGHNT; CDR2 reads YYREEE (reference sequence). This CDR3 reads CASSLGVAGGQETQYF. The CDR3 nucleotides are TGTGCCAGCAGCTTGGGGGTAGCGGGAGGTCAAGAGACCCAGTACTTC.

V is TRBV5-1 and J is TRBJ1-1; tentatively, D is TRBD1 (5 bases). This CDR3 region has 13 residues. Germline lookup yields CDR1 SGHRS and CDR2 YFSETQ. The V end lost 3 bases, the J end lost 7 bases, and 13 bases lay between the germline ends. The CDR3 coding sequence is TGCGCCAGCAGCTGCATGGGGACGAGTGAAGCTTTCTTT. This translates into CASSCMGTSEAFF.

As to this clonotype: The junction shows a germline mismatch at one end, possibly a read error. The CDR3 region has the DNA TGCGCCGGCAGCTTGGAAGGAACCCTCCAAACAGATACGCAGTATTTT. Translated: CAGSLEGTLQTDTQYF. The chain links TRBV5-1 to TRBJ2-3; D ambiguous. The CDR3 runs 16 residues. In germline, CDR1 is SGHRS, CDR2 YFSETQ.

The J gene is TRBJ2-4, the V gene TRBV3-1; D might be TRBD1 or TRBD2, each matching 5 bases. Germline-derived CDR1 and CDR2 are LGHDT and YNNKEL (reference sequence). The CDR3 loop spans 13 amino acids. Trimming stripped 0 bases from V and 15 bases from J, with 15 bases between. The DNA for the CDR3 is TGTGCCAGCAGCCAAGAGGCCCGGGGACGACGGTACTTC. Protein: CASSQEARGRRYF.

This clonotype was picked up a small number of times. J is TRBJ2-7 and V is TRBV6-8, with 9 bases lining up with TRBD2. The germline V gene has CDR1 MNHGY and CDR2 SAAAGT. The CDR3 is 16 amino acids. V was clipped by 10 bases and J by 4 bases; unmatched bases: 17. The chain's CDR3 is CANPYRGSGRMYEQYF. In nucleotides, the CDR3 is TGTGCCAACCCCTATCGGGGTAGCGGGAGAATGTACGAGCAGTACTTC.

The genes are TRBV12-3 or TRBV12-4 and TRBJ2-1; 10 nucleotides line up with TRBD1. CDR3 length: 16 residues. J gave up 9 bases and V 3 bases, and 11 bases lay outside the gene matches. The CDR3 bases are TGTGCCAGCAGTTTGGGTCCCGGGGGACAGGGGTTTGAGCAGTTCTTC. As protein: CASSLGPGGQGFEQFF.

This clonotype has only a few counts. The chain is built from TRBV29-1 and TRBJ2-2, with D possibly matching TRBD1 (6 bases). V lost 3 bases, J lost 6 bases, and 11 bases lay in between. Per germline, CDR1 SQVTM and CDR2 ANQGSEA. This CDR3 is 13 amino acids long. The CDR3 sequence is CSVDKQGAGELFF. In DNA, the CDR3 is TGCAGCGTTGACAAACAGGGCGCCGGGGAGCTGTTTTTT.

The chain recombines TRBV30 with TRBJ2-7, with D uncertain. Trimming cost V 3 bases and J 0 bases, with 3 bases left between them. The length of the CDR3 is 11 residues. Germline assignment: CDR1 GTSNPN and CDR2 SVGIG (reference sequence). CDR3 residues: CAWSASYEQYF. CDR3 bases: TGTGCCTGGAGCGCCTCCTACGAGCAGTACTTC.

This clonotype has more than one count but fewer than ten. The chain has TRBV10-2 and TRBJ2-5, with no clear D. CDR3 size: 14 residues. Germline assignment: CDR1 WSHSY and CDR2 SAAADI. V lost 4 bases and J 5 bases, leaving 14 bases between the germline ends. Here the CDR3 DNA reads TGCGCCAGCAGTGGAAGAGGTCGGTTTGAGACCCAGTACTTC. Translating gives CASSGRGRFETQYF.

J is TRBJ1-1 and V is TRBV5-4, with D possibly matching TRBD1 (5 bases). Germline V gives CDR1 SGHNT, CDR2 YYREEE (reference sequence). Trimming pared 0 bases from V and 1 base from J, leaving 16 bases between. The CDR3 has 17 amino acids. In DNA form, the CDR3 reads TGTGCCAGCAGCTTGGCGGGCGGTCGGGGCCCGAACACTGAAGCTTTCTTT. It translates to CASSLAGGRGPNTEAFF. Filled out from reference TRBV5-4 and TRBJ1-1, the complete variable domain reads ETGVTQSPTHLIKTRGQQVTLRCSSQSGHNTVSWYQQALGQGPQFIFQYYREEENGRGNFPPRFSGLQFPNYSSELNVNALELDDSALYLCASSLAGGRGPNTEAFFGQGTRLTVV.